A selection of T cell receptor beta chains follows, all from one sample in a study of blood T cell repertoires in COVID-19. Clones were sequenced by immunoSEQ multiplex PCR, and TCRdb holds only the in-frame ones, with some missing. This sample has 160,000 or so clones, with roughly 89% found just once. What was sequenced was peripheral blood. Receptors originate from a woman between 65 and 79 years old with COVID-19, enrolled during active disease. Each CDR3 is given with its conserved first and last residue. Each record gives: V gene, clone size, D gene, J gene, CDR3 DNA, CDR3 protein. A D gene is named only where the DNA matches it firmly. Where a row states a size, it is once, few, many or the class of an expanded clone; other rows omit it.

>TRBV6-5|once|TRBD1|TRBJ2-3
TGTGCCAGCAGGACCGGGACAGGGGGGACAGATACGCAGTATTTT
CASRTGTGGTDTQYF
>TRBV6-6|once|TRBD2|TRBJ2-1
TGTGCCAGCAGTTCCGGACTAGCGGGGGGCGAGCAGTTCTTC
CASSSGLAGGEQFF
>TRBV6-1|once|-|TRBJ1-5
TGTGCCAGCAGTGAACAGGCAGGCCAACCCCAGCATTTT
CASSEQAGQPQHF
>TRBV6-1|-|-|TRBJ2-2
TGTGCCAGCAGTGAAGTTTCTCTGGCTTCAGGCGGGGAGCTGTTTTTT
CASSEVSLASGGELFF
>TRBV28|-|TRBD1|TRBJ1-6
TGTGCCAGCCAAGGGGGCGTCCGATCACCCCTCCACTTT
CASQGGVRSPLHF
>TRBV4-1|-|-|TRBJ1-5
TGCGCCAGCAGCCAGGACAGTGGCAATCAGCCCCAGCATTTT
CASSQDSGNQPQHF
>TRBV2|-|-|TRBJ1-5
TGTGCCAGCAGTGAAGATTCGGGGGGGAATCAGCCCCAGCATTTT
CASSEDSGGNQPQHF
>TRBV9|-|-|TRBJ1-2
TGTGCCAGCAGCCCCTCTGTGGGCAGCTATATGTTGGGCTACACCTTC
CASSPSVGSYMLGYTF
>TRBV5-1|-|TRBD2|TRBJ2-7
TGCGCCAGCAGCTTGCTAGCGGGGGCCTCATTCTACGAGCAGTACTTC
CASSLLAGASFYEQYF
>TRBV5-1|-|TRBD2|TRBJ2-3
TGCGCCAGCAGCTTGGGCGGGGGAGGAATAGATACGCAGTATTTT
CASSLGGGGIDTQYF
>TRBV7-2|-|TRBD2|TRBJ2-5
TGTGCCAGCAGCCCCCGCCGGACTAGCGGGGGGCCGCAAGAGACCCAGTACTTC
CASSPRRTSGGPQETQYF
>TRBV4-1|-|-|TRBJ2-1
TGCGCCAGCAGCCCGACGTCCCGGGACTTAAATACCCAGCAGTTCTTC
CASSPTSRDLNTQQFF
>TRBV7-3|-|TRBD1|TRBJ2-6
TGTGCCAGCGGCCAACAGGGGATCTCTGGGGCCAACGTCCTGACTTTC
CASGQQGISGANVLTF
>TRBV7-2|-|-|TRBJ2-5
TGTGCCAGCAGCTTCGGAGGCGGGTTAGAGACCCAGTACTTC
CASSFGGGLETQYF
>TRBV4-2|-|TRBD1|TRBJ1-3
TGTGCCAGCAGCCAAGATGGACAGGGGCGAAACACCATATATTTT
CASSQDGQGRNTIYF
>TRBV27|-|-|TRBJ1-2
TGTGCCACCTTTACGACAGGTCAGGCGGGCTACACCTTC
CATFTTGQAGYTF
>TRBV5-4|once|-|TRBJ2-1
TGTGCCAGCAGCTTCGGGAGTAGCTCCTACAATGAGCAGTTCTTC
CASSFGSSSYNEQFF
>TRBV7-9|few|TRBD1|TRBJ1-2
TGTGCCAGCAGCTTTAGCCCCGGGACAGAGGATGGCTACACCTTC
CASSFSPGTEDGYTF
>TRBV2|-|-|TRBJ2-7
TGTGCCAGCAGTGACCTGACTAGTTTTTTCGACGAGCAGTACTTC
CASSDLTSFFDEQYF
>TRBV2|-|TRBD1|TRBJ2-5
TGTGCCAGCAGTCCGTTGACAGGGCAAGAGACCCAGTACTTC
CASSPLTGQETQYF
>TRBV10-3|-|-|TRBJ1-6
TGTGCCATCAGTGAGAGACAATCCTATAATTCACCCCTCCACTTT
CAISERQSYNSPLHF
>TRBV18|-|-|TRBJ1-5
TGTGCCAGCTCACCACTTGCGTCCGGCCACAGGAGTTCAAATCAGCCCCAGCATTTT
CASSPLASGHRSSNQPQHF